Below, 26 T cell receptor beta chains from the same sample are listed, as sequenced in a study of breast tumors, draining lymph nodes, adjacent tissues. Axillary draining lymph nodes of breast cancer patients supplied the node samples. One entry per CDR3 protein results from TCRdb running MiXCR on the multiplex PCR reads. The sample includes some 170,000 distinct CDR3 sequences, about 34% of them seen just once. Sequencing input: axillary lymph node tissue. All receptors derive from a female donor with breast cancer. Some clones in this sample may be carry-over from other donors' samples.

The chain combines TRBV14 with TRBJ1-4; no clear D. This CDR3 is built from 14 residues. V lost 1 base, J lost 8 bases, and 11 bases lay in between. The V gene's germline CDR1 is SGHDN and CDR2 FVKESK. This chain's CDR3 is CASSQVRKIEKLFF. CDR3 bases: TGTGCCAGCAGCCAAGTGAGAAAAATCGAAAAACTGTTTTTT.

About this clonotype: The junction differs from germline at one of its ends, possibly a read error. The chain joins TRBV7-2 to TRBJ2-1; 7 positions agree with TRBD2. The CDR3 totals 15 residues. CDR1 is SGHTA and CDR2 is FQGNSA in the germline V gene. As DNA, the CDR3 is TGTGCCAGCACCCTGGGGAGGGCGGGCGCTAGGGAGCAGCTCTTT. It is translated as CASTLGRAGAREQLF. Full variable domain (missing parts from reference TRBV7-2 and TRBJ2-1): GAGVSQSPSNKVTEKGKDVELRCDPISGHTALYWYRQSLGQGLEFLIYFQGNSAPDKSGLPSDRFSAERTGGSVSTLTIQRTQQEDSAVYLCASTLGRAGAREQLFGPGTRLTVL.

Many counts were recorded for this clonotype. J is TRBJ2-7 and V is TRBV10-2, with TRBD2 as a possible D gene (6 bases). Trimming took 5 bases from V and 3 from J, leaving 11 bases between them. From germline, CDR1 is WSHSY and CDR2 SAAADI. This CDR3 is 13 amino acids long. CDR3 residues: CASSTGTHYEQYF. CDR3 in DNA: TGCGCCAGCAGTACCGGGACTCACTACGAGCAGTACTTC.

Ten or more counts support this clonotype. The CDR3 DNA reads as TGTGCCAGCAGTTCCCCCCGACTGTCGAATCAGCCCCAGCATTTT. Translating gives CASSSPRLSNQPQHF. The rearrangement joins TRBV6-5 to TRBJ1-5; D remains unclear. Trimming took off 4 bases at V and 4 bases at J, with 14 bases between the two ends. Germline V gene data show CDR1 as MNHEY and CDR2 as SVGAGI. CDR3 length: 15 amino acids.

CDR3 amino acids: CSARGLVGDQAFF. CDR3 nucleotide sequence: TGCAGTGCTAGGGGGTTGGTAGGAGACCAAGCTTTCTTT. The rearrangement joins TRBV20-1 to TRBJ1-1; D gene uncertain. The CDR3 runs to 13 residues. Germline CDR1 is DFQATT and CDR2 is SNEGSKA (reference sequence). The V gene lost 3 bases and the J gene lost 9 bases, with 17 bases spanning the gap.

This clonotype was recorded many times. The genes are TRBV20-1 and TRBJ2-7; 7 nucleotides align to TRBD1. This CDR3 spans 16 amino acids. Per the germline V gene, CDR1 is DFQATT and CDR2 is SNEGSKA (reference sequence). Unmatched junction bases numbered 8, after V lost 0 bases and J lost 0 bases. The CDR3 nucleotides read TGCAGTGCTAGAGACTGGACAGGCTCGAGCTCCTACGAGCAGTACTTC. This gives the protein CSARDWTGSSSYEQYF.

This clonotype showed up many times. The chain is built from TRBV6-5 and TRBJ2-1, with TRBD2 identical over 10 bases. Trimming removed 6 bases from V and 2 bases from J; junction bases left unmatched: 7. This CDR3 is 16 amino acids long. Germline values: CDR1 MNHEY, CDR2 SVGAGI. The CDR3 reads CASSFDLAGAYNEQFF. The CDR3 region has the DNA TGTGCCAGCAGCTTTGATCTAGCGGGGGCCTACAATGAGCAGTTCTTC.

The chain carries TRBV28 and TRBJ1-2; D may be TRBD1 (6 bases). CDR3 size: 11 residues. Between the trimmed V and J ends, which lost 6 bases and 7 bases, there was a span of 9 bases. Per the germline V gene, CDR1 is MDHEN and CDR2 is SYDVKM. CDR3 sequence: CASRRGVGYTF. The CDR3 region has the DNA TGTGCCAGCAGAAGGGGGGTTGGCTACACCTTC.

This clonotype showed up many times. The V and J genes are TRBV13 and TRBJ1-5, with D tentatively TRBD1 (6 bases). The V gene's germline CDR1 is PRHDT and CDR2 FYEKMQ (reference sequence). The CDR3 sequence is 14 residues long. The V gene lost 5 bases and the J gene lost 7 bases, with 15 bases spanning the gap. CDR3 bases: TGTGCCAGCAGCCTGGGGGGGCCCCACCAGCCCCAGCATTTT. It yields the protein CASSLGGPHQPQHF.

In its sample, this clonotype was seen many times. J is TRBJ2-7 and V is TRBV10-1, with TRBD1 matching 10 bases. Unmatched junction bases numbered 9, after V lost 5 bases and J lost 2 bases. Germline values: CDR1 WNHNN, CDR2 SYGVQD (reference sequence). The CDR3 length is 16 residues. CDR3 bases: TGCGCCAGCAGTCATACGGGGGACAGGGGACCCTACGAGCAGTACTTC. It translates to CASSHTGDRGPYEQYF.

This chain links TRBV7-2 with TRBJ2-6, with D perhaps TRBD1 or TRBD2 (6 bases each). The germline gives CDR1 SGHTA, CDR2 FQGNSA. V gave up 4 bases and J gave up 4 bases, with 17 bases separating them. The CDR3 is 17 residues long. CDR3 sequence reads: CASSSRGRSGGANVLTF. The CDR3 DNA sequence: TGTGCCAGCAGCTCCCGGGGGCGGTCCGGGGGGGCCAACGTCCTGACTTTC.

This clonotype was counted ten times or more. The rearrangement uses TRBV6-1 and TRBJ2-7; 7 bases align to TRBD1. After removal of 8 bases from V and 2 bases from J, the junction contained 9 bases not matched to a gene. Germline-derived CDR1 and CDR2 are MNHNS and SASEGT. The CDR3 has 14 residues. The CDR3 DNA sequence: TGTGCCAGCCTGGTGGACAGGCCTCCCTACGAGCAGTACTTC. Residues: CASLVDRPPYEQYF.

This rearrangement joins TRBV19 to TRBJ1-1, with 8 bases aligning to TRBD1. Per germline, CDR1 LNHDA and CDR2 SQIVND (reference sequence). The CDR3 is 14 amino acids. The V segment lost 7 bases and the J segment 5 bases; nucleotides outside the gene matches: 9. The CDR3 loop is CASNPQGARTEAFF. Written as DNA, the CDR3 is TGTGCCAGTAATCCTCAGGGGGCGCGGACTGAAGCTTTCTTT.

V is TRBV24-1 and J is TRBJ1-2; 9 bases line up with TRBD1. This CDR3 comprises 15 residues. Germline V gene data show CDR1 as KGHDR and CDR2 as SFDVKD. V trimming: 3 bases; J trimming: 2 bases; junction bases outside the gene matches: 3. CDR3 in DNA: TGTGCCACCAGTGATGTTACAGGGGGCAACTATGGCTACACCTTC. As protein: CATSDVTGGNYGYTF.

This clonotype was seen ten or more times. The V call is TRBV11-3, the J call TRBJ2-1; 7 nucleotides align to TRBD1. This CDR3 has 18 residues. Germline CDR1 reads SGHNT; CDR2 reads YENEEA. V gave up 1 base and J gave up 1 base; unmatched junction bases: 10. The CDR3 DNA sequence: TGTGCCAGCAGCTTAGGTCCCCCCGACAGGGAATCCTACAATGAGCAGTTCTTC. Its protein product is CASSLGPPDRESYNEQFF.

In its sample, this clonotype was seen many times. The rearrangement links TRBV5-1 to TRBJ2-6; no clear D. V was shortened by 1 base and J by 0 bases, with 5 bases between the two germline ends. Germline V lookup: CDR1 SGHRS, CDR2 YFSETQ. The CDR3 has 15 amino acids. The CDR3 region is CASSLMRSGANVLTF. The CDR3 nucleotides read TGCGCCAGCAGCTTGATGCGCTCTGGGGCCAACGTCCTGACTTTC.

In this sample, this clonotype turned up many times. The chain joins TRBV6-5 to TRBJ2-1, with 11 bases matching TRBD2. The CDR3 extends over 13 amino acids. With V trimmed by 8 bases and J by 9 bases, 6 bases remained unmatched. Germline lookup yields CDR1 MNHEY and CDR2 SVGAGI. The CDR3 sequence: CASGSGGALEQFF. In DNA form, the CDR3 reads TGTGCCAGCGGTAGCGGGGGGGCCCTTGAGCAGTTCTTC.

In this sample, this clonotype turned up many times. The V call is TRBV12-3 or TRBV12-4, the J call TRBJ2-2; TRBD2 might be the D (6 bases). Trimming shortened V by 3 bases and J by 5 bases, and 10 bases separated the two germline ends. The CDR3 has 14 amino acids. This CDR3 is CASSFTSRTGELFF. The CDR3 DNA reads TGTGCCAGCAGTTTCACTAGCAGGACCGGGGAGCTGTTTTTT.

This clonotype came up many times. V and J are TRBV4-1 and TRBJ2-1, with D maybe TRBD1 (6 bases). The CDR3 runs to 16 residues. V lost 2 bases and J 0 bases, leaving 11 bases between the germline ends. CDR1 MGHRA and CDR2 YSYEKL come from the germline V gene. CDR3 sequence (DNA): TGCGCCAGCAGCCAAAGCCAGGGGAGCTCCTACAATGAGCAGTTCTTC. This codes for CASSQSQGSSYNEQFF.

This clonotype was counted ten times or more. CDR3 protein: CASRLTSLAGTTYEQYF. CDR3 coding DNA: TGTGCCAGTAGGCTTACTAGCCTAGCTGGAACCACCTACGAGCAGTACTTC. The chain couples TRBV19 to TRBJ2-7; TRBD2 is a possible D gene (6 bases). Deletions cut 6 bases from V and 2 bases from J, with 23 bases between. Germline values: CDR1 LNHDA, CDR2 SQIVND (reference sequence). CDR3 length equals 17 residues.

Here the CDR3 reads CASSSQGRDTEAFF. As DNA, the CDR3 is TGCGCCAGCAGCTCACAGGGGAGGGACACTGAAGCTTTCTTT. The V call is TRBV5-1, the J call TRBJ1-1; 7 bases map to TRBD1. The germline gives CDR1 SGHRS, CDR2 YFSETQ. This CDR3 comprises 14 residues. The junction had 5 bases not matched to a gene; V was cut back by 3 bases and J by 3 bases.

This clonotype was recorded many times. The chain's CDR3 is CASSVGDRTYQETQYF. The CDR3 nucleotides read TGTGCCAGCAGCGTAGGTGACAGGACGTACCAAGAGACCCAGTACTTC. The genes are TRBV9 and TRBJ2-5; possibly TRBD1 for D (6 bases). Trimming removed 0 bases at V and 0 bases at J, with 12 bases between. Per germline, CDR1 SGDLS and CDR2 YYNGEE. This CDR3 region has 16 residues.

This clonotype was seen repeatedly, ten times or more. At one boundary the junction diverges from the germline segment, which might be a read error. The chain is built from TRBV7-6 and TRBJ2-1; TRBD2 matches at 10 bases. In germline, CDR1 is SGHVS, CDR2 FNYEAQ. This CDR3 spans 14 amino acids. The CDR3 nucleotides are TGTGCCAGCAGCCTCAGTACTAGCGGGATTAAAGTAATCTTC. This gives the protein CASSLSTSGIKVIF.

This clonotype showed up just a few times. This sequence may be a read error, since a much larger clone differs from it by one base. The chain links TRBV5-6 to TRBJ2-7; D not certain. Per the germline V gene, CDR1 is SGHDT and CDR2 is YYEEEE. The CDR3 extends over 14 amino acids. The V and J ends lost 3 bases and 4 bases respectively, with 14 bases between them. The CDR3 loop reads CASSSGTPRYEQYF. DNA for the CDR3: TGTGCCAGCAGCTCCGGAACACCTCGGTACGAGCAGTACTTC.

In this sample, this clonotype turned up many times. The chain links TRBV2 to TRBJ2-3, with D perhaps given as TRBD1 or TRBD2 (5 bases each). The CDR3 covers 16 residues. Germline V CDR1 and CDR2: SNHLY, FYNNEI. V was shortened by 6 bases and J by 1 base, with 17 bases between the two germline ends. CDR3 bases: TGTGCCAGCAGGAAAAACCCGGGACGGGGCACAGATACGCAGTATTTT. Its translation: CASRKNPGRGTDTQYF.

Concerning this clonotype itself: Relative to the germline gene, one junction end is altered; a read error may explain this. The V call is TRBV6-5, the J call TRBJ1-2, with unresolved D. Germline V CDR1 and CDR2: MNHEY, SVGAGI. The CDR3 is 14 residues long. The CDR3 protein is CAISQPILNYGYTF. CDR3 sequence (DNA): TGTGCCATCAGTCAGCCCATCCTAAACTATGGCTACACCTTC.